This T cell receptor beta chain was sequenced for a study of shared clonotypes between healthy human individuals. The overall study: Used for every donor were three CD4 naive, three CD4 memory, two CD8 naive and one CD8 memory plate.

Measured with immunoSEQ multiplex PCR; TCRdb has only the in-frame clones, and not every one. The sample has roughly 1.4 million clones; approximately 98.5% are singletons. The CDR3 loop spans 17 amino acids. Trimming removed 2 bases at V and 0 bases at J, with 15 bases between. Germline loops: CDR1 SGHTA, CDR2 FQGTGA. Material for sequencing was naive CD4+ T cells sorted from blood. Subset noted: CD45RA+ positively selected. The TCR originated in a man aged 30 to 45 in good health. The chain joins TRBV7-3 to TRBJ2-3; no clear D gene. CDR3 nucleotides: TGTGCCAGCAGCTTAGCCACTTGGTATTCTAGCACAGATACGCAGTATTTT. Residues: CASSLATWYSSTDTQYF.